This T cell receptor (delta chain) came from a study of γδ T cells in repeated Plasmodium falciparum infection. Across the whole study: Donors were malaria-exposed Malian children or age- and gender-matched Australian children. Sampling occurred at baseline, pre-infection for selected infections, and 21 days post-infection.

With CATT, TCRdb re-called clones from the multiplex PCR reads. Among 90,000 or so delta-chain clones listed, 0.75% to 1% were seen once. This clone was counted between two and nine times. Given a far larger clone just one base away, this is likely a sequencing read error. The sample holds other DNA sequences that translate to the same CDR3. Sequencing was carried out using gamma-delta T cells from blood. This receptor was taken from a pool of human donors (malaria-infected and uninfected, not separated).

The CDR3: CALGEPDASYKTGDSRGDKLIF. DNA of the CDR3: TGTGCTCTTGGGGAACCCGACGCTTCCTACAAAACTGGGGACTCTCGGGGCGATAAACTCATCTTC. The gene calls are TRDV1 and TRDJ1; possibly TRDD2 for D (8 bases). Germline V CDR1 and CDR2: TSWWSYY, QGS. The CDR3 is 22 residues long.